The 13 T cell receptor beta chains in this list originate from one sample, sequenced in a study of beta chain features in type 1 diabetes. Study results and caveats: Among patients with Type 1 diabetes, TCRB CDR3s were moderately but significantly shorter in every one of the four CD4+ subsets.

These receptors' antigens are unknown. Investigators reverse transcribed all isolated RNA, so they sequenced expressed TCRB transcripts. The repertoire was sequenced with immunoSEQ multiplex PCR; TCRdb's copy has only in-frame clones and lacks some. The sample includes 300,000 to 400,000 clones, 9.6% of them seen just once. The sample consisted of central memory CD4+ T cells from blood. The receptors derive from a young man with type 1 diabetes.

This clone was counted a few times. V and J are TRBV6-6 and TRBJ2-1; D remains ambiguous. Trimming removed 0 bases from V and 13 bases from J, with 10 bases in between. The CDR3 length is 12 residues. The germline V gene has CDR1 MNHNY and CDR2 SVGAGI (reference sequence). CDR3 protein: CASSYSKAVQFF. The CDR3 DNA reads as TGTGCCAGCAGTTACTCGAAAGCAGTCCAGTTCTTC.

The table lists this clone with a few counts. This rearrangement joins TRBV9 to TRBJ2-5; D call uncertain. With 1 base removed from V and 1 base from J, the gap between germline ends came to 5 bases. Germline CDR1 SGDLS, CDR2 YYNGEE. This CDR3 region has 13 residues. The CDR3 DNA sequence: TGTGCCAGCAGCGTAAGAGCCCAAGAGACCCAGTACTTC. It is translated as CASSVRAQETQYF.

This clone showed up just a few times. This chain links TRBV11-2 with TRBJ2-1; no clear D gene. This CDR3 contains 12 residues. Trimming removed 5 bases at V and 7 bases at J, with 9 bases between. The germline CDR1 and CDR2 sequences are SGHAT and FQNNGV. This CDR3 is CASSQDENEQFF. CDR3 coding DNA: TGTGCCAGCAGCCAGGACGAAAATGAGCAGTTCTTC.

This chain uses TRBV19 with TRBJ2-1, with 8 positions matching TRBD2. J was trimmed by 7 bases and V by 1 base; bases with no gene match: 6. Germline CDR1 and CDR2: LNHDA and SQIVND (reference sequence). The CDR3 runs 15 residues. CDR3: CASSIAGGPGNEQFF. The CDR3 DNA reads TGTGCCAGTAGTATAGCGGGAGGGCCGGGGAATGAGCAGTTCTTC.

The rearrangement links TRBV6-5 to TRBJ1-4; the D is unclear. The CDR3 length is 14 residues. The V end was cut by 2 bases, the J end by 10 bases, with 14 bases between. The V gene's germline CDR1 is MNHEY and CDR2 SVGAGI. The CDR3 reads CASSYTDEGTKLFF. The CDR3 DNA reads TGTGCCAGCAGTTACACGGACGAGGGAACAAAACTGTTTTTT.

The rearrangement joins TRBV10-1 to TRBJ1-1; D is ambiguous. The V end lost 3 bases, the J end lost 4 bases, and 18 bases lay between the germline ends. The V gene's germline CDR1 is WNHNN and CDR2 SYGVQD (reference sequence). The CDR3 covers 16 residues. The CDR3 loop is CASSDRQANWGTEAFF. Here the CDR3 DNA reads TGCGCCAGCAGTGACCGGCAGGCAAACTGGGGCACTGAAGCTTTCTTT.

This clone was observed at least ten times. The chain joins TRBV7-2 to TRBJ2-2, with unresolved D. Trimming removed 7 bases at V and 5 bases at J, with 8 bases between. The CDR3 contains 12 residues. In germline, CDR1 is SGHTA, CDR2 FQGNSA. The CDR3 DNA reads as TGTGCCAGCACCCTCCTTACCGGGGAGCTGTTTTTT. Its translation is CASTLLTGELFF.

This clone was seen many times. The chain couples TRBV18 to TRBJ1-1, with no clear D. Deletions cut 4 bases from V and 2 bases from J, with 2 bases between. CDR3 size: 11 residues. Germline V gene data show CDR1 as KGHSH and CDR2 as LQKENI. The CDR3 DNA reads TGTGCCAGCTCACGAAACACTGAAGCTTTCTTT. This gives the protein CASSRNTEAFF.

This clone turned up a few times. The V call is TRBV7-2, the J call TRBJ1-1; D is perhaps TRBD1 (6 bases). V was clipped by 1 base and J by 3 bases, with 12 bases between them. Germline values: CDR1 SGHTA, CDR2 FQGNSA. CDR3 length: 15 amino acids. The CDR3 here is CASSLVQGSYTEAFF. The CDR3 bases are TGTGCCAGCAGCTTAGTGCAGGGGTCCTACACTGAAGCTTTCTTT.

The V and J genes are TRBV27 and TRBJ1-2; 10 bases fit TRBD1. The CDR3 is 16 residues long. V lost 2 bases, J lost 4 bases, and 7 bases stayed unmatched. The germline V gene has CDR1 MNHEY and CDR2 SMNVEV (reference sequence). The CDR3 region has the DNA TGTGCCAGCAGTTTACCGGGACAGGGGAACAGCTATGGCTACACCTTC. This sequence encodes CASSLPGQGNSYGYTF.

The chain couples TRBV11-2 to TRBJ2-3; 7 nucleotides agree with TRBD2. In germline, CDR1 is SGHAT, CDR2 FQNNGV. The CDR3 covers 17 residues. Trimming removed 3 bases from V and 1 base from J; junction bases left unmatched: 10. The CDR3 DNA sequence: TGTGCCAGCAGCTTCGCCCTAGCGGCAGCTGGCACAGATACGCAGTATTTT. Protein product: CASSFALAAAGTDTQYF.

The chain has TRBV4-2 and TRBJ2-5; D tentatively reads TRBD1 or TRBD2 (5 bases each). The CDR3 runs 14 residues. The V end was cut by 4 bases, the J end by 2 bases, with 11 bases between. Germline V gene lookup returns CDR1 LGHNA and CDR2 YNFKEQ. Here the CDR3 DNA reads TGTGCCAGCAGCCGAGGGACGGCACAAGAGACCCAGTACTTC. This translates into CASSRGTAQETQYF.

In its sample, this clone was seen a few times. This chain's CDR3 is CASSPAGRQIYEQYF. The CDR3 nucleotides read TGTGCCAGCTCACCAGCGGGCAGGCAAATCTACGAGCAGTACTTC. The V and J genes are TRBV18 and TRBJ2-7, with D maybe TRBD2 (5 bases). CDR1 is KGHSH, CDR2 LQKENI, per germline. V shed 2 bases and J shed 3 bases, with 14 bases lying between them. The length of the CDR3 is 15 residues.